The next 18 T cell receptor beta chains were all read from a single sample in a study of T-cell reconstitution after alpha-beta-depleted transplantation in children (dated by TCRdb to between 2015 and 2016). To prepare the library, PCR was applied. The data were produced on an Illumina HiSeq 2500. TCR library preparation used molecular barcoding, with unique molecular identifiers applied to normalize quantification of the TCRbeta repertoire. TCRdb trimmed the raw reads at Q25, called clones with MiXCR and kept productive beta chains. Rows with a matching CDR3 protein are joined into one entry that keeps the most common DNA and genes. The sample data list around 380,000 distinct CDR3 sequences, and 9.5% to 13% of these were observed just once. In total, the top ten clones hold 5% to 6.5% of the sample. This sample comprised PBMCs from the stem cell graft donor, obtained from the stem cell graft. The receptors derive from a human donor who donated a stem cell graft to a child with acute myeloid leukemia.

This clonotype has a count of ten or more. The CDR3 is CSASRSKGETQYF. CDR3 coding DNA: TGCAGTGCCTCCCGCTCGAAGGGGGAGACCCAGTACTTC. The gene calls are TRBV20-1 and TRBJ2-5, with D perhaps matching TRBD1 (5 bases). Germline lookup yields CDR1 DFQATT and CDR2 SNEGSKA (reference sequence). The CDR3 has 13 amino acids. V was pared by 6 bases and J by 5 bases, with 16 bases between.

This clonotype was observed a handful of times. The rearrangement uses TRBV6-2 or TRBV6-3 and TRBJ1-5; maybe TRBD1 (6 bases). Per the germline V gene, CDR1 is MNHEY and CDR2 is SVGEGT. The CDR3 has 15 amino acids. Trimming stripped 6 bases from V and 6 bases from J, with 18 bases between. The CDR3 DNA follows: TGTGCCAGCAGGACCCGCGGGGGGGGCGGTCAGCCCCAGCATTTT. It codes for CASRTRGGGGQPQHF.

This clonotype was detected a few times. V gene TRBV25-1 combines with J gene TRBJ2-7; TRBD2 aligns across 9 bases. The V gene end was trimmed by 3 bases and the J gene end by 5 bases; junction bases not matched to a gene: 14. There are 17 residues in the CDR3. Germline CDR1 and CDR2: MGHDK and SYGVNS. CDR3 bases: TGTGCCAGCAGTGAGGGCCCAGCGGGGGGCCTTGAGGACGAGCAGTACTTC. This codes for CASSEGPAGGLEDEQYF.

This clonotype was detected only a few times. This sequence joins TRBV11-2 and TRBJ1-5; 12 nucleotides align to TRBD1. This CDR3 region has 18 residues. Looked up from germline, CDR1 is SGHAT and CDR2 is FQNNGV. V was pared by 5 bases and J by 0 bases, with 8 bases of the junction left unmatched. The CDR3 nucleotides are TGTGCCAGCAGCCCCGGGACAGGGGGCTTCTATAGCAATCAGCCCCAGCATTTT. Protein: CASSPGTGGFYSNQPQHF.

The CDR3 protein is CSVLLSVAGDGDTQYF. As DNA, the CDR3 is TGCAGCGTGCTACTCTCAGTAGCGGGAGACGGAGATACGCAGTATTTT. The chain has TRBV29-1 and TRBJ2-3; TRBD2 aligns across 9 bases. This CDR3 has 16 residues. Unmatched junction bases numbered 15, after V lost 6 bases and J lost 5 bases. Germline V gene sequence: CDR1 SQVTM, CDR2 ANQGSEA.

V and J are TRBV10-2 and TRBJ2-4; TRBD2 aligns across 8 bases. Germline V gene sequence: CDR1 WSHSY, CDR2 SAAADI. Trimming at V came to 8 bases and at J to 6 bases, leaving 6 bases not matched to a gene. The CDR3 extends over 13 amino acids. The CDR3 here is CASFAGGLNIQYF. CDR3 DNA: TGCGCCAGCTTCGCGGGGGGCTTAAACATTCAGTACTTC.

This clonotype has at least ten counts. The CDR3 region has the DNA TGCAGTGCTAGACCCCCAGCGGGAGGGTGGAAGACCCAGTACTTC. It specifies CSARPPAGGWKTQYF. The V and J genes are TRBV20-1 and TRBJ2-5, with 10 bases matching TRBD2. Germline CDR1 reads DFQATT; CDR2 reads SNEGSKA (reference sequence). The CDR3 loop spans 15 amino acids. J was trimmed by 6 bases and V by 2 bases; bases with no gene match: 9.

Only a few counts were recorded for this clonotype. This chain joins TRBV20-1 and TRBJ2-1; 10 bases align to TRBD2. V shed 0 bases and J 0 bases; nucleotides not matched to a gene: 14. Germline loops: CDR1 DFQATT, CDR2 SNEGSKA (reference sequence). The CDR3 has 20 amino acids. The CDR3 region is CSARDQGNSGRRSSYNEQFF. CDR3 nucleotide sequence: TGCAGTGCTAGAGATCAGGGGAATAGCGGGAGGCGTAGCTCCTACAATGAGCAGTTCTTC.

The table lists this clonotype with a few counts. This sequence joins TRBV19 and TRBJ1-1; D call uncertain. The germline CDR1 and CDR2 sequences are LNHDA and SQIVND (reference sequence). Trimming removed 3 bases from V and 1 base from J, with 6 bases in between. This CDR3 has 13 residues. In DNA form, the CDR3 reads TGTGCCAGTAGTATTGGAGGGAACACTGAAGCTTTCTTT. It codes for CASSIGGNTEAFF.

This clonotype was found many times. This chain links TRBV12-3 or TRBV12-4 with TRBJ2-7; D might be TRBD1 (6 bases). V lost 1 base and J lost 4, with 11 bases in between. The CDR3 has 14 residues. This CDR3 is CASSLGPQGYEQYV. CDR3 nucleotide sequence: TGTGCCAGCAGTTTAGGGCCCCAGGGGTACGAGCAGTACGTC.

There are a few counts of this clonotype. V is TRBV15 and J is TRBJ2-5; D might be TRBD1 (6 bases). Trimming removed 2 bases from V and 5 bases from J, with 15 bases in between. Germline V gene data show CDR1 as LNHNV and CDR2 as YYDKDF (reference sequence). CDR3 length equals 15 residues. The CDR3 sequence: CATSRTTGSQETQYF. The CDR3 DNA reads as TGTGCCACCAGCAGAACTACAGGGTCCCAGGAGACCCAGTACTTC.

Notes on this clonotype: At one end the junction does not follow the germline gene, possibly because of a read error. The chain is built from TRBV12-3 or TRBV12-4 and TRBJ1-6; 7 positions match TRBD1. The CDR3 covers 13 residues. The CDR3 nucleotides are TGTGCCAGAAGTTCCCAGGGGGACTCACCCCTCCACTTT. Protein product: CARSSQGDSPLHF.

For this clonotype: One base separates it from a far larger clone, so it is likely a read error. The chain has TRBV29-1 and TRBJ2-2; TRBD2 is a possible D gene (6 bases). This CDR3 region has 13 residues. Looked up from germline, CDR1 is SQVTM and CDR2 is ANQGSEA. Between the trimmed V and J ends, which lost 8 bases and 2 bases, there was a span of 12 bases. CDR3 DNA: TGCAGCATTGGGACTCCTAACACCGGGGAGCTGTTTTTT. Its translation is CSIGTPNTGELFF.

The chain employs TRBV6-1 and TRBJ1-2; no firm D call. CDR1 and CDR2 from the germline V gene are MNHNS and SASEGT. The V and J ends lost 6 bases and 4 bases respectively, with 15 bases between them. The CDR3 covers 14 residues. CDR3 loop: CASSHPPGFYGYTF. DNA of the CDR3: TGTGCCAGCAGCCACCCACCGGGATTCTATGGCTACACCTTC.

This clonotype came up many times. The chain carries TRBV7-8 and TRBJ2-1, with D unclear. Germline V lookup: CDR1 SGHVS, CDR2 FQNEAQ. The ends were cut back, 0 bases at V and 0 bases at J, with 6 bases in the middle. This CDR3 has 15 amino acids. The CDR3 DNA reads TGTGCCAGCAGCTTAGCGACAAGCTCCTACAATGAGCAGTTCTTC. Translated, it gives CASSLATSSYNEQFF.

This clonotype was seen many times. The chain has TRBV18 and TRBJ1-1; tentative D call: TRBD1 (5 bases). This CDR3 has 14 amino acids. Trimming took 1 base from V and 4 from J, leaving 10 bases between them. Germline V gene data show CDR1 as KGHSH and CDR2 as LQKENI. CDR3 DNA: TGTGCCAGCTCACCACGTGGGAGGGGCACTGAAGCTTTCTTT. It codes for CASSPRGRGTEAFF.

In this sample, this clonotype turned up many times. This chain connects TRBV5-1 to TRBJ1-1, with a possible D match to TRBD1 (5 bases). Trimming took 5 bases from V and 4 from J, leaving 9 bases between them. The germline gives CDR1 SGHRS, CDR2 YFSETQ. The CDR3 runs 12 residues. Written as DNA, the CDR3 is TGCGCCAGCAGTTATAGGGGCACTGAAGCTTTCTTT. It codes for CASSYRGTEAFF.

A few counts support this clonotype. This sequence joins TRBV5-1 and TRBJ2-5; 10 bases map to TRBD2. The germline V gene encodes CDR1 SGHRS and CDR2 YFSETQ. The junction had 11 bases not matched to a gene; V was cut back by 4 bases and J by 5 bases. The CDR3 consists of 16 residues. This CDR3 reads CASSPPGSGRRETQYF. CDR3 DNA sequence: TGCGCCAGCAGCCCCCCGGGTAGCGGGAGGAGGGAGACCCAGTACTTC.